Shown below are 12 T cell receptor beta chains from a single sample sequenced in a study of blood T cell repertoires in COVID-19. This table comes from immunoSEQ multiplex PCR, and its TCRdb copy is limited to in-frame clones, with some not included. The table records 270,000 or so clones, about four fifths of them present only once. The material sequenced was peripheral blood. These receptor sequences come from a woman aged 60-70 years with active or convalescent COVID-19.

The chain is built from TRBV19 and TRBJ1-2; 10 bases fit TRBD1. Germline V CDR1 and CDR2: LNHDA, SQIVND (reference sequence). This CDR3 spans 13 amino acids. The trim removed 4 bases at V and 7 bases at J, leaving 3 bases unmatched. CDR3 region: CASSSRQGAGYTF. Written as DNA, the CDR3 is TGTGCCAGTAGTAGCAGACAGGGGGCTGGCTACACCTTC.

A remark on this clone: At the DNA level, this CDR3 is encoded by other sequences in the same sample as well. The rearrangement links TRBV5-5 to TRBJ2-5; D remains unclear. Germline V CDR1 and CDR2: SGHKS, YYEKEE (reference sequence). This CDR3 spans 11 amino acids. Trimming shortened V by 2 bases and J by 5 bases, and 4 bases separated the two germline ends. The CDR3 nucleotides read TGTGCCAGCAGCTTCGGGGAGACCCAGTACTTC. The encoded protein is CASSFGETQYF.

This clone was found once. This chain links TRBV6-6 with TRBJ1-4; the match to TRBD1 covers 9 bases. V was pared by 2 bases and J by 5 bases, with 6 bases of the junction left unmatched. The CDR3 loop spans 16 amino acids. Germline values: CDR1 MNHNY, CDR2 SVGAGI (reference sequence). In DNA form, the CDR3 reads TGTGCCAGCAGTTACCCACAGGGACAGGGAAATGAAAAACTGTTTTTT. Amino acids: CASSYPQGQGNEKLFF.

J is TRBJ1-1 and V is TRBV11-1; 7 positions match TRBD1. The CDR3 has 14 residues. The J segment lost 7 bases and the V segment lost 3 bases, leaving 8 bases of the junction unmatched. Germline CDR1 reads SGHAT; CDR2 reads FQDESV (reference sequence). The CDR3 sequence: CASSFQGTAFEAFF. As DNA, the CDR3 is TGTGCCAGCAGCTTCCAAGGGACAGCCTTTGAAGCTTTCTTT.

The CDR3 sequence: CASSLGGLTNTEAFF. CDR3 in DNA: TGTGCCAGCAGCTTAGGGGGCCTCACGAACACTGAAGCTTTCTTT. The chain carries TRBV7-8 and TRBJ1-1, with a weak D call TRBD1 (5 bases). The CDR3 has 15 residues. Per the germline V gene, CDR1 is SGHVS and CDR2 is FQNEAQ. The V end was cut by 1 base, the J end by 1 base, with 10 bases between.

The gene calls are TRBV6-5 and TRBJ2-7, with D possibly being TRBD1 (5 bases). Looked up from germline, CDR1 is MNHEY and CDR2 is SVGAGI. The CDR3 extends over 13 amino acids. The V and J ends lost 8 bases and 0 bases respectively, with 11 bases between them. This chain's CDR3 is CASSQDPSYEQYF. Written as DNA, the CDR3 is TGTGCCAGCTCACAGGACCCCTCCTACGAGCAGTACTTC.

This chain connects TRBV7-9 to TRBJ1-4; 10 bases are a match to TRBD1. This CDR3 has 14 amino acids. Unmatched junction bases numbered 5, after V lost 5 bases and J lost 8 bases. The germline V gene has CDR1 SEHNR and CDR2 FQNEAQ (reference sequence). CDR3 loop: CASSRQGAGEKLFF. The CDR3 DNA is TGTGCCAGCAGCCGACAGGGGGCAGGGGAAAAACTGTTTTTT.

The V and J genes are TRBV19 and TRBJ2-7; 8 nucleotides align to TRBD1. Germline assignment: CDR1 LNHDA and CDR2 SQIVND (reference sequence). There are 13 residues in the CDR3. V shed 6 bases and J 3 bases; nucleotides not matched to a gene: 4. CDR3 in amino acids: CASRKTGVYEQYF. The CDR3 DNA sequence: TGTGCCAGTAGGAAGACAGGGGTCTACGAGCAGTACTTC.

The sample holds one count of this clone. This chain connects TRBV4-1 to TRBJ1-5; 9 bases line up with TRBD1. Germline V gives CDR1 MGHRA, CDR2 YSYEKL. Germline trimming cut 1 base from V and 5 bases from J; bases unmatched to any gene: 3. This CDR3 spans 15 amino acids. CDR3 DNA sequence: TGCGCCAGCAGCCAAGCGGGACAGGGCTATCAGCCCCAGCATTTT. It yields the protein CASSQAGQGYQPQHF.

The chain joins TRBV9 to TRBJ2-7, with 8 bases that match TRBD1. CDR3 size: 16 residues. CDR1 SGDLS and CDR2 YYNGEE come from the germline V gene. The J segment lost 6 bases and the V segment lost 0 bases, leaving 11 bases of the junction unmatched. CDR3: CASSVGDLDRASEQYF. As DNA, the CDR3 is TGTGCCAGCAGCGTAGGAGACCTGGACAGGGCCTCCGAGCAGTACTTC.

V gene TRBV10-3 combines with J gene TRBJ1-3; no firm D call. The ends were cut back, 3 bases at V and 7 bases at J, with 10 bases in the middle. Germline V gene data show CDR1 as ENHRY and CDR2 as SYGVKD. The CDR3 runs to 13 residues. CDR3 bases: TGTGCCATCAGTGACCCGACACTTAACACCATATATTTT. Its translation: CAISDPTLNTIYF.

This sequence joins TRBV3-1 (or the pseudogene TRBV3-2) and TRBJ1-2; possibly TRBD1 for D (6 bases). The CDR3 is made up of 13 amino acids. Germline-derived CDR1 and CDR2 are LGHDT and YNNKEL (reference sequence). V was shortened by 0 bases and J by 9 bases, with 11 bases between the two germline ends. In DNA form, the CDR3 reads TGTGCCAGCAGCCAAGAAGGGGGACGTAGCTACACCTTC. Its translation: CASSQEGGRSYTF.